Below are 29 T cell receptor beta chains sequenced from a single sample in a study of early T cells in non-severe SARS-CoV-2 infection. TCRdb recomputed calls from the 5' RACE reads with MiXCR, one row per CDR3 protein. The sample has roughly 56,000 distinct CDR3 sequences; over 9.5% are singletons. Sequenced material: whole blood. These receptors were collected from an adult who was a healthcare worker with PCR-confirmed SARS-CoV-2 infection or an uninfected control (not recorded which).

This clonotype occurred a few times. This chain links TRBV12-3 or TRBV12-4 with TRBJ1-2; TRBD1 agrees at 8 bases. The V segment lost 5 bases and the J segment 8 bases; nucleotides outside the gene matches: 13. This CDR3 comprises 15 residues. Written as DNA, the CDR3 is TGTGCCAGCAGTGCCCGGAAGAGGACAGGGCGAGGCTACACCTTC. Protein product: CASSARKRTGRGYTF.

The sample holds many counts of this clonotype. The CDR3 nucleotides read TGTGCCAGCAGCGGAATAAGGACAGGCTCCTACAATGAGCAGTTCTTC. It codes for CASSGIRTGSYNEQFF. The genes are TRBV7-9 and TRBJ2-1, with 7 bases identical to TRBD1. The CDR3 is made up of 16 amino acids. The V gene end was trimmed by 5 bases and the J gene end by 0 bases; junction bases not matched to a gene: 7. Per the germline V gene, CDR1 is SEHNR and CDR2 is FQNEAQ (reference sequence).

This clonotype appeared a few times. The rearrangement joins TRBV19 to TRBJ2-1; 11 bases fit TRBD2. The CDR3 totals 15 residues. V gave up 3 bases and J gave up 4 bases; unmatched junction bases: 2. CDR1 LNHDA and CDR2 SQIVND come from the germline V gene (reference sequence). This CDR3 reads CASSIGLAGYNEQFF. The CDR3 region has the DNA TGTGCCAGTAGTATTGGACTAGCGGGTTACAATGAGCAGTTCTTC.

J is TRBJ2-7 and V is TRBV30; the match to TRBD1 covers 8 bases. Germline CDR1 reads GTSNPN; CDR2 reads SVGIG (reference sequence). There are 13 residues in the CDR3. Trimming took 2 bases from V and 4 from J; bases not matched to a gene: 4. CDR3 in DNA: TGTGCCTGGAGTCCCGGGACAGGATACGAGCAGTACTTC. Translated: CAWSPGTGYEQYF.

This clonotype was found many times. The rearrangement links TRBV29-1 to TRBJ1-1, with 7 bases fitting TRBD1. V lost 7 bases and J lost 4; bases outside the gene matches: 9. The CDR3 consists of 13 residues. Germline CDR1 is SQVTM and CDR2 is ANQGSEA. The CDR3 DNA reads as TGCAGCGCTTCGACAGGGCTAAGCACTGAAGCTTTCTTT. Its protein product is CSASTGLSTEAFF.

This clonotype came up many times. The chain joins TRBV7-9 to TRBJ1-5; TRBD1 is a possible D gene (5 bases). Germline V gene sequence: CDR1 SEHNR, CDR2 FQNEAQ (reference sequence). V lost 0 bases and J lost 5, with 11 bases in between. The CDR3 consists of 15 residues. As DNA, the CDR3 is TGTGCCAGCAGCTTAGCGCTAGGAGGGGATCAGCCCCAGCATTTT. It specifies CASSLALGGDQPQHF.

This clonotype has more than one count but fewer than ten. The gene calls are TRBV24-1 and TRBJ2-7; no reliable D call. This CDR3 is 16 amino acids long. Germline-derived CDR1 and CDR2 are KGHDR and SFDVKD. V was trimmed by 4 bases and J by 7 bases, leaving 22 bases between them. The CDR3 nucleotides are TGTGCCACCAGTGACCCACGGGCGATGGGCTCTGGTGAGCAGTACTTC. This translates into CATSDPRAMGSGEQYF.

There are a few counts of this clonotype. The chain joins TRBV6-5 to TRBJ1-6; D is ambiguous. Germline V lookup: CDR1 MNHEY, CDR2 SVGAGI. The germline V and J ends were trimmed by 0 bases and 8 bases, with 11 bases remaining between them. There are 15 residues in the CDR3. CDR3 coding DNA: TGTGCCAGCAGTTACTCTTGGGGAAGGGATTCACCCCTCCACTTT. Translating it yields CASSYSWGRDSPLHF.

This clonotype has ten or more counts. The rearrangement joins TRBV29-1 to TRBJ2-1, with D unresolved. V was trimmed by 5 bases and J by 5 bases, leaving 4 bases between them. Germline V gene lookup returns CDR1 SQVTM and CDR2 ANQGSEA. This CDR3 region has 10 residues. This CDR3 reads CSVWDNEQFF. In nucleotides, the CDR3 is TGCAGCGTTTGGGACAATGAGCAGTTCTTC.

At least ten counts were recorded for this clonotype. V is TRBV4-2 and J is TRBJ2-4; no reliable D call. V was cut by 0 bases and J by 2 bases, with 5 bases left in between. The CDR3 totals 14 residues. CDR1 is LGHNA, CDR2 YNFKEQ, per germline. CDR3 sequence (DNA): TGTGCCAGCAGCCAAGAAGATCCCAAAAACATTCAGTACTTC. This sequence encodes CASSQEDPKNIQYF.

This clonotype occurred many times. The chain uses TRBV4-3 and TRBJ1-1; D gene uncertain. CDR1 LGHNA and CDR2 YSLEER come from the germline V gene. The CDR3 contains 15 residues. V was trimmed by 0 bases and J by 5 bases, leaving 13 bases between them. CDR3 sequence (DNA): TGCGCCAGCAGCCAAGATCCGGGAAGGGAGACTGAAGCTTTCTTT. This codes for CASSQDPGRETEAFF.

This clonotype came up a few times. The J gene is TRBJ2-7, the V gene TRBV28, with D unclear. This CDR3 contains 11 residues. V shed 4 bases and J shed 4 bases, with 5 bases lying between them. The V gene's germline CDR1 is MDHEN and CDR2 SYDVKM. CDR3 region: CASSSEYEQYF. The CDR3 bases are TGTGCCAGCAGTTCCGAGTACGAGCAGTACTTC.

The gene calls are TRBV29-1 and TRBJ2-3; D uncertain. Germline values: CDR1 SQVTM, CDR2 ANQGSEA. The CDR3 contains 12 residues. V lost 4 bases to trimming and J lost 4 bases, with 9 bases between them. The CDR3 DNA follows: TGCAGCGTTGTGTGGAGAGCAGATACGCAGTATTTT. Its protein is CSVVWRADTQYF.

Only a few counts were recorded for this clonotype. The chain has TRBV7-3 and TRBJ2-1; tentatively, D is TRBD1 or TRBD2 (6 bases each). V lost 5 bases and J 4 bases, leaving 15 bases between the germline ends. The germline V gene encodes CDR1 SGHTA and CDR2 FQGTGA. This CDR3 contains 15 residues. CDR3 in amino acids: CASSPPGAGYNEQFF. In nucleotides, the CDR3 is TGTGCCAGCAGCCCCCCAGGGGCGGGGTACAATGAGCAGTTCTTC.

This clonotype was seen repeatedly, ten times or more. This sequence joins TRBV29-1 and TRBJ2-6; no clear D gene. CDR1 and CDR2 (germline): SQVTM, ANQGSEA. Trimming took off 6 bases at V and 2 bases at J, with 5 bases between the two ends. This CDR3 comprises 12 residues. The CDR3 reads CSVETGANVLTF. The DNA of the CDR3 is TGCAGCGTCGAAACTGGGGCCAACGTCCTGACTTTC.

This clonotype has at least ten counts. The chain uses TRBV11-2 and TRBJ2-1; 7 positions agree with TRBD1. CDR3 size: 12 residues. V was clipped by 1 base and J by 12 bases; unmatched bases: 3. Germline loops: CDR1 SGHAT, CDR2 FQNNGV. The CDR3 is CASSLGGQRQFF. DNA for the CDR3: TGTGCCAGCAGCTTAGGGGGACAGCGGCAGTTCTTC.

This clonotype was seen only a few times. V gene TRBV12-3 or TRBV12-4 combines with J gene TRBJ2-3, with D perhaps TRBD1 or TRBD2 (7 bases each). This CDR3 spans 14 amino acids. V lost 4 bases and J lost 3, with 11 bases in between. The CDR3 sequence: CASSSQGGTDTQYF. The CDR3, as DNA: TGTGCCAGCAGTTCCCAGGGGGGGACAGATACGCAGTATTTT.

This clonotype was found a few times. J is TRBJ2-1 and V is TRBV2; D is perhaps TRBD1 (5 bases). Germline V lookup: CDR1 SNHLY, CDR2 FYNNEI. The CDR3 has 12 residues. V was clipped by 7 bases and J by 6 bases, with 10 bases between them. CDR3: CASNRQINEQFF. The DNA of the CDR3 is TGTGCCAGCAACCGACAGATCAATGAGCAGTTCTTC.

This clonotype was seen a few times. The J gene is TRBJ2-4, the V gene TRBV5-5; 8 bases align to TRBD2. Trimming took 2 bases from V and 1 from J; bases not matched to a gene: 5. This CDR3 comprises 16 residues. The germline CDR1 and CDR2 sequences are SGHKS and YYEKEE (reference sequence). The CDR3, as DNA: TGTGCCAGCAGCTTTACGACGGGAGGGGCCAAAAACATTCAGTACTTC. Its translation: CASSFTTGGAKNIQYF. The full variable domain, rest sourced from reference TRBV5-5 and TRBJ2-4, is DAGVTQSPTHLIKTRGQQVTLRCSPISGHKSVSWYQQVLGQGPQFIFQYYEKEERGRGNFPDRFSARQFPNYSSELNVNALLLGDSALYLCASSFTTGGAKNIQYFGAGTRLSVL.

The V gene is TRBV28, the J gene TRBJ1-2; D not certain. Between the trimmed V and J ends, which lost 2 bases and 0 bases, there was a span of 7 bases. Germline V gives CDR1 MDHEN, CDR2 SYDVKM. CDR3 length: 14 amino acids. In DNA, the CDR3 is TGTGCCAGCAGTTTAGGGCGGGCTAACTATGGCTACACCTTC. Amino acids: CASSLGRANYGYTF.

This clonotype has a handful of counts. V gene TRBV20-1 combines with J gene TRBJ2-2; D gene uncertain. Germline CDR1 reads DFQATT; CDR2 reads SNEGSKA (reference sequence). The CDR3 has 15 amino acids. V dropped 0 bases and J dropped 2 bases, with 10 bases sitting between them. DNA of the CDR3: TGCAGTGCTAGAGATATAACAGCAAACACCGGGGAGCTGTTTTTT. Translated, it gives CSARDITANTGELFF.

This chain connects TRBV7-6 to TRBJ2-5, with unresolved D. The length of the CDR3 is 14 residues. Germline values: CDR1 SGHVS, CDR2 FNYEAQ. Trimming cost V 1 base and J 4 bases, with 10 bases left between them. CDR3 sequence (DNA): TGTGCCAGCAGCTTAGTGGTGGGGTCAGAGACCCAGTACTTC. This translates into CASSLVVGSETQYF. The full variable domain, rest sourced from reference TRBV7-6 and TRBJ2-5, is GAGVSQSPRYKVTKRGQDVALRCDPISGHVSLYWYRQALGQGPEFLTYFNYEAQQDKSGLPNDRFSAERPEGSISTLTIQRTEQRDSAMYRCASSLVVGSETQYFGPGTRLLVL.

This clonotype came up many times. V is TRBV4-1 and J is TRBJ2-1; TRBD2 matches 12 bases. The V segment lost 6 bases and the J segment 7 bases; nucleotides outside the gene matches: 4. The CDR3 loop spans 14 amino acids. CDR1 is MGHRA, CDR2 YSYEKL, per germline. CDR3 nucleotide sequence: TGCGCCAGCAGGACTAGCGGGGGAGGTAATGAGCAGTTCTTC. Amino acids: CASRTSGGGNEQFF.

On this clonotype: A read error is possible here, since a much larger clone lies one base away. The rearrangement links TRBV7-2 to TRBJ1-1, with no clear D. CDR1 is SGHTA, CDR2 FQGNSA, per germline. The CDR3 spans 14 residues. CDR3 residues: CVSSLAPEGVGAFF. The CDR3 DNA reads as TGTGTCAGCAGCTTAGCTCCCGAGGGTGTTGGGGCTTTCTTT.

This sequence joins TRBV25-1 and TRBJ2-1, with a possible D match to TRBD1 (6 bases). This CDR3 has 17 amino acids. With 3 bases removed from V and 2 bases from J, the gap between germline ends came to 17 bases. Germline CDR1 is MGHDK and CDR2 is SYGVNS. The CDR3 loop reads CASSDLIGTSTYNEQFF. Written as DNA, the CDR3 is TGTGCCAGCAGTGATTTAATCGGGACATCCACCTACAATGAGCAGTTCTTC.

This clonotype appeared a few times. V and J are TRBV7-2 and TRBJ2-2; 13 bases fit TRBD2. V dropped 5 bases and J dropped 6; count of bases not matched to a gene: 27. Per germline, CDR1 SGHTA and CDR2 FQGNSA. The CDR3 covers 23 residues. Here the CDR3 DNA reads TGTGCCAGCAGCCACCCACCGGGACTAGCGGGAACCCAGGGGGGAAAAGCACCCGGGGAGCTGTTTTTT. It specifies CASSHPPGLAGTQGGKAPGELFF.

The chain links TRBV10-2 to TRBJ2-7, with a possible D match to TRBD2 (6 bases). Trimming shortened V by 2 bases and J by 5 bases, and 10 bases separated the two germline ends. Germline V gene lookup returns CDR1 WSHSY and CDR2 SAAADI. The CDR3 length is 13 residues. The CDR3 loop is CASSEGTWNEQYF. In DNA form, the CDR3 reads TGCGCCAGCAGTGAGGGGACTTGGAACGAGCAGTACTTC.

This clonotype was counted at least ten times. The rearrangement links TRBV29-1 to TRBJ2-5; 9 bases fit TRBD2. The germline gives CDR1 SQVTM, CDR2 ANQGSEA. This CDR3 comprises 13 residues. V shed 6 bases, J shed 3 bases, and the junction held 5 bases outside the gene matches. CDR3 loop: CSVDVAGEETQYF. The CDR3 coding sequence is TGCAGCGTGGATGTAGCGGGAGAAGAGACCCAGTACTTC.

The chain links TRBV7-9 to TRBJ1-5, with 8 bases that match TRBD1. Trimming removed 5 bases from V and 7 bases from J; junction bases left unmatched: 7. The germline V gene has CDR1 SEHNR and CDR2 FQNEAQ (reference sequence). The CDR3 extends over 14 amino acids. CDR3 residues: CASSPSGGGQPQHF. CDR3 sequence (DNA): TGTGCCAGCAGCCCCTCAGGGGGCGGGCAGCCCCAGCATTTT.